This T cell receptor beta chain appears in the sequencing data of a study of blood T cell repertoires in COVID-19. About the study: Whether acute or convalescent, the COVID-19 samples came from the United States, Italy and Spain. T cells, B-cell-depleted T cells, or PBMCs supplied cDNA or gDNA.

V lost 1 base to trimming and J lost 2 bases; unmatched junction nucleotides: 9. Germline V gives CDR1 SGHTA, CDR2 FQGNSA. This CDR3 spans 18 amino acids. Clones were read by immunoSEQ multiplex PCR, and TCRdb kept only the in-frame ones, dropping some. Counted here are hundreds of thousands of clones, around 86% occurring once; the ten biggest clones make up nearly 6.5%. The sequence came from a woman aged 50 to 60 with COVID-19, enrolled during active disease. This sequence joins TRBV7-2 and TRBJ2-5; 11 bases agree with TRBD2. Material: peripheral blood. CDR3 nucleotide sequence: TGTGCCAGCAGCTTAGTCGTTAGCGGGAGGGCGCTTCAAGAGACCCAGTACTTC. It translates to CASSLVVSGRALQETQYF.